Listed here are 25 T cell receptor beta chains from one sample, sequenced in a study of human T cells and chemical hapten exposure. TCRdb fed the RACE reads into MiXCR, producing one record per CDR3 protein. The sample contains 45,000 or so distinct CDR3 sequences, 4.4% of which appear only once. Time point: healthy volunteer bleed at 2 weeks. The authors extracted total RNA from unfractionated whole blood. The sequenced sample was whole blood. The source of these receptors is a human donor in good health. Some clones in this sample may be carry-over from other donors' samples.

In this sample, this clonotype turned up many times. The CDR3: CAYERNTEAFF. The CDR3 nucleotides read TGTGCCTACGAACGGAACACTGAAGCTTTCTTT. J is TRBJ1-1 and V is TRBV30; D not resolved. The CDR3 is made up of 11 amino acids. Deletions cut 7 bases from V and 1 base from J, with 7 bases between. Germline V gives CDR1 GTSNPN, CDR2 SVGIG (reference sequence).

This clonotype was recorded many times. The chain carries TRBV6-2 or TRBV6-3 and TRBJ2-1; 12 bases are a match to TRBD2. The junction had 11 bases not matched to a gene; V was cut back by 7 bases and J by 7 bases. The CDR3 has 16 residues. Germline V gives CDR1 MNHEY, CDR2 SVGEGT. The CDR3 loop is CASTPRPTSGRNEQFF. The CDR3 region has the DNA TGTGCCAGCACCCCGAGACCGACTAGCGGGAGAAATGAGCAGTTCTTC.

This clonotype has just a few counts. The J gene is TRBJ2-7, the V gene TRBV28; a possible D gene is TRBD2 (5 bases). The CDR3 is made up of 17 amino acids. V was pared by 7 bases and J by 0 bases, with 22 bases between. Germline-derived CDR1 and CDR2 are MDHEN and SYDVKM. The CDR3 region has the DNA TGTGCCAGCAAGGGCCGAGGAGCAGCGGCCTCCTCCTACGAGCAGTACTTC. It encodes CASKGRGAAASSYEQYF.

V gene TRBV6-5 combines with J gene TRBJ1-1, with D perhaps TRBD1 (6 bases). CDR1 and CDR2 from the germline V gene are MNHEY and SVGAGI. Between the trimmed V and J ends, which lost 2 bases and 4 bases, there was a span of 11 bases. The CDR3 is made up of 14 amino acids. The CDR3 DNA reads TGTGCCAGCAGTTACGCAGGGGTGACCACTGAAGCTTTCTTT. Residues: CASSYAGVTTEAFF.

The V and J genes are TRBV28 and TRBJ2-3; 7 bases fit TRBD2. Germline V lookup: CDR1 MDHEN, CDR2 SYDVKM. Trimming at V came to 2 bases and at J to 0 bases, leaving 5 bases not matched to a gene. The CDR3 sequence is 16 residues long. The CDR3 DNA sequence: TGTGCCAGCAGTTTACGGGGGAGGGCGAGCACAGATACGCAGTATTTT. Protein: CASSLRGRASTDTQYF. The full variable domain, rest sourced from reference TRBV28 and TRBJ2-3, is DVKVTQSSRYLVKRTGEKVFLECVQDMDHENMFWYRQDPGLGLRLIYFSYDVKMKEKGDIPEGYSVSREKKERFSLILESASTNQTSMYLCASSLRGRASTDTQYFGPGTRLTVL.

This clonotype was observed many times. This chain uses TRBV10-3 with TRBJ2-3; D may be TRBD1 or TRBD2 (5 bases each). This CDR3 is built from 14 residues. V shed 6 bases and J shed 1 base, with 11 bases lying between them. Germline V CDR1 and CDR2: ENHRY, SYGVKD. DNA of the CDR3: TGTGCCATCAGGGAATCGGGACGCACAGATACGCAGTATTTT. This codes for CAIRESGRTDTQYF.

Regarding this clonotype: The junction departs from the called germline gene at one end, perhaps through a read error. This chain uses TRBV20-1 with TRBJ1-2; 10 nucleotides align to TRBD1. The CDR3 contains 16 residues. Germline V gene sequence: CDR1 DFQATT, CDR2 SNEGSKA (reference sequence). This CDR3 reads CSAGLGQGMRAYGFTF. CDR3 bases: TGCAGTGCTGGGCTGGGACAGGGGATGAGGGCCTATGGCTTCACCTTC.

The rearrangement uses TRBV5-4 and TRBJ1-2; no definite D call. The V gene's germline CDR1 is SGHNT and CDR2 YYREEE (reference sequence). Trimming shortened V by 5 bases and J by 4 bases, and 15 bases separated the two germline ends. The CDR3 sequence is 14 residues long. CDR3 coding DNA: TGTGCCAGCAGTGTCGGGGTAAAGGGCTATGGCTACACCTTC. This sequence encodes CASSVGVKGYGYTF.

This clonotype was seen at least ten times. V is TRBV5-1 and J is TRBJ1-4, with D possibly being TRBD1 (5 bases). Trimming pared 5 bases from V and 4 bases from J, leaving 21 bases between. The CDR3 has 17 amino acids. The germline V gene has CDR1 SGHRS and CDR2 YFSETQ. The CDR3 sequence is CASSKRQPPEINEKLFF. In nucleotides, the CDR3 is TGCGCCAGCAGTAAAAGACAGCCGCCGGAGATTAATGAAAAACTGTTTTTT.

V usage is TRBV18 and J usage is TRBJ2-1, with D tentatively TRBD2 (5 bases). V lost 4 bases and J lost 0, with 13 bases in between. The CDR3 runs 16 residues. The V gene's germline CDR1 is KGHSH and CDR2 LQKENI. The CDR3 loop is CASSHLGVSSYNEQFF. The DNA for the CDR3 is TGTGCCAGCTCACACCTCGGGGTGAGCTCCTACAATGAGCAGTTCTTC.

This clonotype was picked up many times. The chain recombines TRBV9 with TRBJ2-3, with D unclear. Germline loops: CDR1 SGDLS, CDR2 YYNGEE. The CDR3 sequence is 14 residues long. V was cut by 3 bases and J by 1 base, with 9 bases left in between. CDR3 bases: TGTGCCAGCAGCGCACCGGGCGGCACAGATACGCAGTATTTT. Encoded protein: CASSAPGGTDTQYF. Variable domain in full (rest from reference TRBV9 and TRBJ2-3): DSGVTQTPKHLITATGQRVTLRCSPRSGDLSVYWYQQSLDQGLQFLIQYYNGEERAKGNILERFSAQQFPDLHSELNLSSLELGDSALYFCASSAPGGTDTQYFGPGTRLTVL.

This clonotype has at least ten counts. The chain carries TRBV4-1 and TRBJ2-4; the D call may be TRBD1 or TRBD2 (6 bases each). The CDR3 contains 19 residues. Germline CDR1 is MGHRA and CDR2 is YSYEKL. With 0 bases removed from V and 0 bases from J, the gap between germline ends came to 18 bases. As DNA, the CDR3 is TGCGCCAGCAGCCAAGAGACGGGGGCGCTCCTACTAGCCAAAAACATTCAGTACTTC. Its protein product is CASSQETGALLLAKNIQYF.

The sample holds a few counts of this clonotype. The genes are TRBV5-1 and TRBJ2-3; maybe TRBD2 (6 bases). Trimming took off 5 bases at V and 2 bases at J, with 9 bases between the two ends. The CDR3 contains 13 residues. Germline loops: CDR1 SGHRS, CDR2 YFSETQ. CDR3: CASREGLTDTQYF. The CDR3 DNA reads as TGCGCCAGCAGAGAGGGACTCACAGATACGCAGTATTTT. Complete variable domain (other parts from reference TRBV5-1 and TRBJ2-3): KAGVTQTPRYLIKTRGQQVTLSCSPISGHRSVSWYQQTPGQGLQFLFEYFSETQRNKGNFPGRFSGRQFSNSRSEMNVSTLELGDSALYLCASREGLTDTQYFGPGTRLTVL.

This clonotype was counted ten times or more. As DNA, the CDR3 is TGTGCCAGCAGCTCGGGTCTCCAAGAGACCCAGTACTTC. The encoded protein is CASSSGLQETQYF. The V gene is TRBV7-3, the J gene TRBJ2-5; D ambiguous. V was cut by 4 bases and J by 1 base, with 7 bases left in between. Per the germline V gene, CDR1 is SGHTA and CDR2 is FQGTGA. The CDR3 length is 13 residues.

This clonotype was counted at least ten times. This chain links TRBV6-5 with TRBJ2-7; TRBD1 aligns across 9 bases. Germline CDR1 MNHEY, CDR2 SVGAGI. The CDR3 extends over 14 amino acids. J gave up 3 bases and V 4 bases, and 4 bases lay outside the gene matches. This chain's CDR3 is CASSSWDRDYEQYF. The CDR3 nucleotides read TGTGCCAGCAGTTCCTGGGACAGGGACTACGAGCAGTACTTC.

This clonotype was found a few times. V is TRBV30 and J is TRBJ2-2; 7 nucleotides line up with TRBD2. The V gene's germline CDR1 is GTSNPN and CDR2 SVGIG (reference sequence). V shed 0 bases, J shed 2 bases, and the junction held 6 bases outside the gene matches. This CDR3 has 16 amino acids. The CDR3 protein is CAWSVKTSFNTGELFF. The CDR3 bases are TGTGCCTGGAGTGTAAAGACTAGCTTTAACACCGGGGAGCTGTTTTTT.

This clonotype was seen many times. The chain couples TRBV5-1 to TRBJ2-5, with D unresolved. The CDR3 runs 15 residues. Per germline, CDR1 SGHRS and CDR2 YFSETQ. Between the trimmed V and J ends, which lost 0 bases and 1 base, there was a span of 10 bases. CDR3 DNA: TGCGCCAGCAGCTTGGATTTAGACGCCCAAGAGACCCAGTACTTC. Protein: CASSLDLDAQETQYF.

The V call is TRBV25-1, the J call TRBJ1-5; the D is unclear. The CDR3 is 15 amino acids. CDR1 and CDR2 (germline): MGHDK, SYGVNS. Trimming removed 3 bases from V and 2 bases from J, with 11 bases in between. CDR3 bases: TGTGCCAGCAGTGAGTCACACGGGGGCAATCAGCCCCAGCATTTT. Its translation is CASSESHGGNQPQHF.

This clonotype was found many times. The chain couples TRBV4-1 to TRBJ2-7; D not resolved. CDR3 length: 13 residues. Germline lookup yields CDR1 MGHRA and CDR2 YSYEKL. V was cut by 1 base and J by 2 bases, with 6 bases left in between. The CDR3 nucleotides are TGCGCCAGCAGCCAAGGACCCCCCTACGAGCAGTACTTC. As protein: CASSQGPPYEQYF.

This clonotype was found many times. The J gene is TRBJ1-3, the V gene TRBV6-5, with 9 bases identical to TRBD1. Germline-derived CDR1 and CDR2 are MNHEY and SVGAGI. The junction had 5 bases not matched to a gene; V was cut back by 6 bases and J by 2 bases. CDR3 size: 15 residues. CDR3 protein: CASSTDRGTGNTIYF. CDR3 in DNA: TGTGCCAGCAGCACGGACAGGGGAACTGGAAACACCATATATTTT.

In this sample, this clonotype turned up many times. The chain uses TRBV28 and TRBJ1-5; the match to TRBD1 covers 8 bases. With 6 bases clipped from V and 1 base from J, the junction kept 5 bases outside the gene matches. CDR1 MDHEN and CDR2 SYDVKM come from the germline V gene. The CDR3 sequence is 15 residues long. CDR3 sequence: CASRQDRVSNQPQHF. CDR3 in DNA: TGTGCCAGCAGGCAGGACAGGGTCAGCAATCAGCCCCAGCATTTT.

At least ten counts were recorded for this clonotype. V gene TRBV29-1 combines with J gene TRBJ2-3, with TRBD1 as a possible D gene (5 bases). This CDR3 is 11 amino acids long. CDR1 and CDR2 (germline): SQVTM, ANQGSEA. Trimming stripped 3 bases from V and 13 bases from J, with 14 bases between. CDR3 region: CSVDPQGREYF. The CDR3 DNA reads as TGCAGCGTTGACCCGCAGGGAAGGGAGTATTTT.

In this sample, this clonotype turned up many times. The chain combines TRBV5-5 with TRBJ2-4; D possibly corresponds to TRBD2 (5 bases). Germline CDR1 and CDR2: SGHKS and YYEKEE (reference sequence). The CDR3 runs to 18 residues. Trimming pared 0 bases from V and 6 bases from J, leaving 22 bases between. The CDR3 DNA is TGTGCCAGCAGCTTGGCCTTCACCCTAAACCGGGATTCAAACATTCAGTACTTC. Translation gives CASSLAFTLNRDSNIQYF.

The rearrangement uses TRBV29-1 and TRBJ2-7; 7 nucleotides match TRBD1. Germline V lookup: CDR1 SQVTM, CDR2 ANQGSEA. V was pared by 7 bases and J by 3 bases, with 9 bases of the junction left unmatched. The CDR3 length is 13 residues. In DNA form, the CDR3 reads TGCAGCGCGAAGACAGGGTGGGACTACGAGCAGTACTTC. It is translated as CSAKTGWDYEQYF.

The rearrangement links TRBV11-2 to TRBJ1-4; 7 nucleotides agree with TRBD1. The V gene end was trimmed by 3 bases and the J gene end by 5 bases; junction bases not matched to a gene: 6. Per the germline V gene, CDR1 is SGHAT and CDR2 is FQNNGV. CDR3 size: 15 residues. CDR3 residues: CASSFSGTVNEKLFF. The DNA of the CDR3 is TGTGCCAGCAGCTTCTCCGGGACAGTAAATGAAAAACTGTTTTTT.